The source of this TCR beta chain is a study of cytotoxic CD8 clonotypes in ibrutinib-treated CLL. Looking at the study overall: A mean of around 270,000 productive templates and tens of thousands of productive rearrangements was obtained per sample. Findings of the study overall: Clonality rose at ibrutinib response, held steady in sustained remission, and fell toward baseline at progression. Contraction or stability on treatment was seen for public clonotypes, which were uncommon.

This clone was seen a single time. Its antigen remains unidentified. Unmatched junction bases numbered 6, after V lost 0 bases and J lost 5 bases. This CDR3 region has 16 residues. Germline loops: CDR1 SGHDT, CDR2 YYEEEE. Sequencing was performed with immunoSEQ multiplex PCR; in TCRdb, only in-frame clones are kept and a portion is missing. The data show around 97,000 clones, around 80% seen once. This material consisted of PBMCs, taken after 12 months of ibrutinib treatment. V gene TRBV5-6 combines with J gene TRBJ2-2; 8 bases fit TRBD1. This TCR came from a human donor with chronic lymphocytic leukemia. CDR3 coding DNA: TGTGCCAGCAGCTTGGAACAGGGGGTTAGTACCGGGGAGCTGTTTTTT. It is translated as CASSLEQGVSTGELFF.